This TCR beta chain was captured by sequencing in a study of blood T cells in healthy people across ages. CDR3 length equals 11 residues. The germline V gene has CDR1 MNHEY and CDR2 SVGAGI. Findings and caveats of the study: Strong correlation was found linking TCR beta diversity to naive T cell percentage.

As regards this clonotype: What it binds is not known.

Together with a sample-barcoded 5' primer, a J-beta primer mix was included in a second PCR lasting about 7 to 11 cycles. Each cDNA molecule, via a template-switch adaptor with 12 random nucleotides, was tagged. TCRdb fed the 5' RACE reads into MiXCR, producing one record per CDR3 protein. Of about 830,000 distinct CDR3 sequences in the sample, approximately 65% were seen once. The chain links TRBV6-5 to TRBJ2-4, with D maybe TRBD2 (6 bases). Gene TRBJ2-7 matches the end of the DNA better, so the J call may be wrong. Sequences were obtained from blood. This TCR was sampled from a man in his thirties or forties in good health. The CDR3 spells CAMGGFSEQYF. The CDR3 DNA is TGTGCGATGGGGGGTTTCTCCGAGCAGTACTTC.